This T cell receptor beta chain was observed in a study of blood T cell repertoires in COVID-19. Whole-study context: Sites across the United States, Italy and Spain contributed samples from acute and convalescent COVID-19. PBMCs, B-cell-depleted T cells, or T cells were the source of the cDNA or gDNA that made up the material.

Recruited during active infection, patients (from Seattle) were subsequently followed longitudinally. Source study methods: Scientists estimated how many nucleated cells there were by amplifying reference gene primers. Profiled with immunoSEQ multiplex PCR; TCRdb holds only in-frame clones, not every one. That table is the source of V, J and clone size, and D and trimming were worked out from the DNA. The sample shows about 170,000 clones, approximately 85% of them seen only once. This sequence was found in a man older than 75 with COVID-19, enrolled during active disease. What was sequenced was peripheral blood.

The CDR3 DNA follows: TGTGCCAGCAGCTTAACAGGACAGGGGATAGGTGGCTACACCTTC. As protein: CASSLTGQGIGGYTF. This sequence joins TRBV11-3 and TRBJ1-2, with 9 positions matching TRBD1. The length of the CDR3 is 15 residues. V was pared by 2 bases and J by 7 bases, with 8 bases of the junction left unmatched. Germline V CDR1 and CDR2: SGHNT, YENEEA.